This T cell receptor beta chain emerged from a study of OX40 agonist ivuxolimab in advanced cancers. Profiled with immunoSEQ multiplex PCR; TCRdb holds only in-frame clones, not every one. The table shows about 58,000 clones, with less than 90% occurring only once. Worth noting for this clone: Its antigen is as yet unknown.

The study's findings and limits: Individuals who were partial responders at 0.1-3.0 mg/kg had clonal expansion that ranked among the lowest.

The receptor was derived from an adult with an advanced solid tumor such as melanoma, head and neck, liver or kidney cancer. Sequencing was performed on CD4+ or CD8+ T cells sorted from blood, taken in a trial of the OX40 agonist ivuxolimab.

DNA for the CDR3: TGTGCCAGCAGCTTGCAGCAGAACACTGAAGCTTTCTTT. This translates into CASSLQQNTEAFF. This rearrangement joins TRBV5-8 to TRBJ1-1; no firm D call. CDR3 length: 13 amino acids. V gave up 1 base and J gave up 1 base, with 5 bases separating them. CDR1 and CDR2 (germline): SGHTS, YDEGEE.